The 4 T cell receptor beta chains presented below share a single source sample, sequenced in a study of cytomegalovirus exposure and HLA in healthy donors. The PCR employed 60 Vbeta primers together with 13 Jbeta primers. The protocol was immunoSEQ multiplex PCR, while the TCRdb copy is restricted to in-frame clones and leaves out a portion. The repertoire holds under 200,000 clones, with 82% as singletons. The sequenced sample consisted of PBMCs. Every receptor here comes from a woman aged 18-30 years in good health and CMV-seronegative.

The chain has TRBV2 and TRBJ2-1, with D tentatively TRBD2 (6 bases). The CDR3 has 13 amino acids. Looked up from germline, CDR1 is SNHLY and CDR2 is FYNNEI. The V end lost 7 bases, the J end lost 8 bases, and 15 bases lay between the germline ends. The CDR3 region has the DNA TGTGCCAGCACCTCGGGGGTTTGGTATGAGCAGTTCTTC. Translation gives CASTSGVWYEQFF.

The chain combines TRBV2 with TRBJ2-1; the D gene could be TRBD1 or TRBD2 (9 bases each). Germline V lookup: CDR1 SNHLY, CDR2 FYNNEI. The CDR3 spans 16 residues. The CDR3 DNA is TGTAACAGTCGGGGACAGGGAGCGGGGGGACACAATGAGCAGTTCTTC. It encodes CNSRGQGAGGHNEQFF.

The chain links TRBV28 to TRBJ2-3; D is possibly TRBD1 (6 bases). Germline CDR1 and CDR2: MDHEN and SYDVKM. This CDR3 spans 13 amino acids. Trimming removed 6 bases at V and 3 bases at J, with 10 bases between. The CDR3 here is CASSQGSTDTQYF. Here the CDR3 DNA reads TGTGCCAGCAGCCAGGGGTCAACAGATACGCAGTATTTT.

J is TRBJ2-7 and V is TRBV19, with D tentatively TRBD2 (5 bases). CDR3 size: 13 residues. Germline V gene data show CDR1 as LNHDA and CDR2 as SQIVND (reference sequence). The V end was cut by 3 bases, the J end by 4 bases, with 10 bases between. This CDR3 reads CASSIGDVYEQYF. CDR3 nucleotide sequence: TGTGCCAGTAGTATCGGGGATGTATACGAGCAGTACTTC.